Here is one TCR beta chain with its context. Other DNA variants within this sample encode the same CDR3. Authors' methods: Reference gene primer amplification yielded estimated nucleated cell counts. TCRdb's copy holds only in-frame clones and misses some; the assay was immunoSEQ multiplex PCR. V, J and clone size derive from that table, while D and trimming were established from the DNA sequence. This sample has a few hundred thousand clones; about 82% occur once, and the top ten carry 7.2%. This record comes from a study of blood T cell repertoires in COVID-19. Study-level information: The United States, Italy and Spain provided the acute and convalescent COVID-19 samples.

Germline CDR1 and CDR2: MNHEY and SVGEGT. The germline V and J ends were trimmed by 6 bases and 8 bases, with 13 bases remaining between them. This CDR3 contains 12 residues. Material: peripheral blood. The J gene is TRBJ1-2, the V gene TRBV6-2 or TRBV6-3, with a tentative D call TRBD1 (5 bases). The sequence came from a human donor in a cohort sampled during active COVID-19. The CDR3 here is CASSDQGNGYTF. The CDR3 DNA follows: TGTGCCAGCAGCGATCAGGGAAACGGCTACACCTTC.